This T cell receptor beta chain was retrieved from a study of cytomegalovirus exposure and HLA in healthy donors. In the study overall: Drawn from HLA-typed donors, tens of millions of unique TCRs were held in an early data release.

It was with 60 Vbeta and 13 Jbeta primers that the PCR ran. Data came from immunoSEQ multiplex PCR; TCRdb stores just in-frame clones and leaves some out. There are 150,000 to 180,000 clones in the sample; about 85% occur only once, and 2% to 2.5% lies in the top ten. Germline V gene lookup returns CDR1 MNHEY and CDR2 SVGAGI. This CDR3 region has 14 residues. V dropped 2 bases and J dropped 1 base, with 8 bases sitting between them. Notes on the study in general: Most of the TCR beta V segments (in an earlier analysis) were productive either about 87% or about 30% of the time.

This clone was detected a few times. Its antigen is currently unknown. This clonotype was sampled from a woman aged 18-30 years in good health and CMV-seronegative. The sequenced material came from PBMCs. This rearrangement joins TRBV6-5 to TRBJ1-1; D gene ambiguous. CDR3 amino acids: CASSYRRRNTEAFF. In DNA form, the CDR3 reads TGTGCCAGCAGTTACCGACGGAGGAACACTGAAGCTTTCTTT.